This T cell receptor beta chain was found in a study of graft-versus-host responses after intestinal transplantation. CDR3 length: 14 residues. Trimming left V 1 base short and J 10 bases short, with 16 bases between. The germline CDR1 and CDR2 sequences are LNHDA and SQIVND (reference sequence). The starting material, graft tissue, was processed to release intraepithelial and lamina propria lymphocytes. Using immunoSEQ multiplex PCR, the repertoire was profiled, and TCRdb retains in-frame clones only, with some absent. The table includes thousands of clones, 83% detected once. J is TRBJ1-1 and V is TRBV19; the D gene is possibly TRBD1 (6 bases). This specimen was ileum tissue, taken around 300 days after intestinal transplant. The sequence was collected from a human patient who received an intestinal transplant, so some T cells may come from the graft donor. Here the CDR3 reads CASSIAGGLRGAFF. DNA for the CDR3: TGTGCCAGTAGTATAGCCGGGGGACTCAGGGGAGCTTTCTTT.